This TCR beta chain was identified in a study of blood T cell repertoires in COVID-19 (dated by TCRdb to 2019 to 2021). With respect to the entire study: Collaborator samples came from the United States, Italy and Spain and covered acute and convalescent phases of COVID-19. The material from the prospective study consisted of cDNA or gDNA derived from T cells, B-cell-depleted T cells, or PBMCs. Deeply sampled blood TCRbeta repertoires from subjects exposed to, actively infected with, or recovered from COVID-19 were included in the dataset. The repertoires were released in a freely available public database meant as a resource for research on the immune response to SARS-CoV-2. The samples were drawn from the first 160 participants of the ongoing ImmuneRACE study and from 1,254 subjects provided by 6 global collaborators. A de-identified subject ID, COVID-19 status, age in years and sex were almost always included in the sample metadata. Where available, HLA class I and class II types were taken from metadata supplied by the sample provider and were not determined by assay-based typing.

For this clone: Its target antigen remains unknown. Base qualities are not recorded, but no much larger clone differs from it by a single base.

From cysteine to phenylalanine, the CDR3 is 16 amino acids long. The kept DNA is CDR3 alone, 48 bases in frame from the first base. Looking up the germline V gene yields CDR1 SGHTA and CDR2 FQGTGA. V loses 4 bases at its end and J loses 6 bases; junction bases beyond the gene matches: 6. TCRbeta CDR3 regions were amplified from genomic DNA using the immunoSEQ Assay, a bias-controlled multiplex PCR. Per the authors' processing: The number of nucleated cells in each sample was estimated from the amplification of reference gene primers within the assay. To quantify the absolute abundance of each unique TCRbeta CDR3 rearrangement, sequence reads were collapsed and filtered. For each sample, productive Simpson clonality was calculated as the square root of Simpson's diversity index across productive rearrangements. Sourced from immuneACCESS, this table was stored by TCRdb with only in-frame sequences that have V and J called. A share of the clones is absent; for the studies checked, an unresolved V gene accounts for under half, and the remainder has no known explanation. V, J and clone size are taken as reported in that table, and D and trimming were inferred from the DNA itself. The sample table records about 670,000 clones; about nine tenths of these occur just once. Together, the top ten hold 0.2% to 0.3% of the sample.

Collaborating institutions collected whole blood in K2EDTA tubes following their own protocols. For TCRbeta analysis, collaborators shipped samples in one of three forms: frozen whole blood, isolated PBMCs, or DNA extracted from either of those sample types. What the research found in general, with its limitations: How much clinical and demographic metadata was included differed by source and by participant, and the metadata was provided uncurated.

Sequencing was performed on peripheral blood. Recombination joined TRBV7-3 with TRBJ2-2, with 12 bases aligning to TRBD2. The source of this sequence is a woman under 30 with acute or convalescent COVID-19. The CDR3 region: CASSSLAGGPAGELFF. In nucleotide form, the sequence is TGTGCCAGCAGCTCCCTAGCGGGGGGGCCCGCCGGGGAGCTGTTTTTT. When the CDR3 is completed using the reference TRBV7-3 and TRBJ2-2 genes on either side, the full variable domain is GAGVSQTPSNKVTEKGKYVELRCDPISGHTALYWYRQSLGQGPEFLIYFQGTGAADDSGLPNDRFFAVRPEGSVSTLKIQRTERGDSAVYLCASSSLAGGPAGELFFGEGSRLTVL.